This T cell receptor beta chain was documented in a study of cytomegalovirus exposure and HLA in healthy donors. PCR involved 60 Vbeta and 13 Jbeta primers. The table came from immunoSEQ multiplex PCR; TCRdb's copy has only in-frame clones and leaves some out. The sample holds 150,000 to 200,000 clones; around 75% are singletons and the top ten take less than 3%. Germline V gene lookup returns CDR1 SNHLY and CDR2 FYNNEI. Trimming cost V 3 bases and J 4 bases, with 10 bases left between them. The CDR3 extends over 14 amino acids. The chain has TRBV2 and TRBJ1-5; perhaps TRBD1 as D (5 bases). Sequencing was carried out using PBMCs. This sequence originates from a female donor in good health and CMV-seronegative. CDR3 loop: CASSDRRGNQPQHF. Here the CDR3 DNA reads TGTGCCAGCAGTGACCGTCGGGGGAATCAGCCCCAGCATTTT.